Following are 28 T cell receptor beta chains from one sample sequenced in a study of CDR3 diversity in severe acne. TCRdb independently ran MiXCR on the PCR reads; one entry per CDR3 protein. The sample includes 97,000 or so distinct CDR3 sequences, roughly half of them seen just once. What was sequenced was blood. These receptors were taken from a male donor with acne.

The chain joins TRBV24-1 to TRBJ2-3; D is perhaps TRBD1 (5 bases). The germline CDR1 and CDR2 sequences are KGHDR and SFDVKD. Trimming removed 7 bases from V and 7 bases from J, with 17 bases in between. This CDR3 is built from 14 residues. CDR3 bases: TGTGCCACCAGCGGACAAGGAGTCCCCAATACGCAGTATTTT. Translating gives CATSGQGVPNTQYF.

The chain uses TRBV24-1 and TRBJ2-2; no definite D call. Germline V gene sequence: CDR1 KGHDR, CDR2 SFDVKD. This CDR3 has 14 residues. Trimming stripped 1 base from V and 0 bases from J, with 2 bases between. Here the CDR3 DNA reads TGTGCCACCAGTGATTTAGCGAACACCGGGGAGCTGTTTTTT. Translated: CATSDLANTGELFF.

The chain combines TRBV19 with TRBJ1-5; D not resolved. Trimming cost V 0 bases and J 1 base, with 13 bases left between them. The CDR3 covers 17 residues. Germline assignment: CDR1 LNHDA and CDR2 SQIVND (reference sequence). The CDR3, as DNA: TGTGCCAGTAGTATAGATCTAGGAGGGTTGAGCAATCAGCCCCAGCATTTT. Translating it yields CASSIDLGGLSNQPQHF.

The CDR3 sequence is CASSFRLAGAFSTDTQYF. The CDR3 bases are TGTGCCAGCAGCTTCAGACTAGCGGGAGCTTTCAGCACAGATACGCAGTATTTT. The rearrangement uses TRBV7-3 and TRBJ2-3, with 12 nucleotides matching TRBD2. This CDR3 has 18 amino acids. With V trimmed by 3 bases and J by 0 bases, 7 bases remained unmatched. Germline V gene lookup returns CDR1 SGHTA and CDR2 FQGTGA.

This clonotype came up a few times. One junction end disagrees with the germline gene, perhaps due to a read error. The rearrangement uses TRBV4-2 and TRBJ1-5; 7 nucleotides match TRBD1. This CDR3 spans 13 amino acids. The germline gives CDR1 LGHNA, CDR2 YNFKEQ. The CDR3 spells CASSQSTGSLTNF. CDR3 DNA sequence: TGTGCCAGCAGCCAATCGACAGGGTCCCTCACAAATTTT.

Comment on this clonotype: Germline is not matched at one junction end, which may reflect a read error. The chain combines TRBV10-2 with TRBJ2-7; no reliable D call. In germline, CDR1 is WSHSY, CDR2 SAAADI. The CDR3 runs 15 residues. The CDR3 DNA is TGTGCCAGCAGCGTAGGTAGAGACAACTCCTACGAGCAGTACTTC. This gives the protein CASSVGRDNSYEQYF.

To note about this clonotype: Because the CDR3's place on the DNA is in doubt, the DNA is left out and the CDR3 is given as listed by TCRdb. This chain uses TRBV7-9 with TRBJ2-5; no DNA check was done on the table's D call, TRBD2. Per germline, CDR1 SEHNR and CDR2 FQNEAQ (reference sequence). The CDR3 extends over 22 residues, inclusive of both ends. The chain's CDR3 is CASSFYICSARDLRLAEETQYF.

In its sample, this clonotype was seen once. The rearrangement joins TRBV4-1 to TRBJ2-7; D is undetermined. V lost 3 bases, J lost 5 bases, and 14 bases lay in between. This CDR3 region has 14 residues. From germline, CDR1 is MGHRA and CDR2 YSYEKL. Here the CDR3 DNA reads TGCGCCAGCAGCCAGATAAGACAATTGGACGAGCAGTACTTC. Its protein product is CASSQIRQLDEQYF.

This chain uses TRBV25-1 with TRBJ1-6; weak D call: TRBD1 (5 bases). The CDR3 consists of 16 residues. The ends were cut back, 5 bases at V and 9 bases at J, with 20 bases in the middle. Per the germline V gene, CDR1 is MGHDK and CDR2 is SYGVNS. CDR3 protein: CASSYEAGRGSSPLHF. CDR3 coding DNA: TGTGCCAGCAGTTACGAGGCAGGGCGGGGTTCTTCACCCCTCCACTTT.

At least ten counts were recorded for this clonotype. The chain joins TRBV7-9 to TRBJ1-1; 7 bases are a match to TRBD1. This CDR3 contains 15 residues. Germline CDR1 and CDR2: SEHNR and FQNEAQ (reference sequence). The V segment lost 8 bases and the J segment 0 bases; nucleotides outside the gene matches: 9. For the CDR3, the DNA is TGTGCCAGCCGCAGGGGGAAAGGAATGAACACTGAAGCTTTCTTT. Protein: CASRRGKGMNTEAFF.

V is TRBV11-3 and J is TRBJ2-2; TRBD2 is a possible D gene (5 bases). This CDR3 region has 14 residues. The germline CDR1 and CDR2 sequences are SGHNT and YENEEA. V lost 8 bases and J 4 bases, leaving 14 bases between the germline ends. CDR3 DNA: TGTGCCAGCGGAGCCCGGACTCTCACCGGGGAGCTGTTTTTT. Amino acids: CASGARTLTGELFF.

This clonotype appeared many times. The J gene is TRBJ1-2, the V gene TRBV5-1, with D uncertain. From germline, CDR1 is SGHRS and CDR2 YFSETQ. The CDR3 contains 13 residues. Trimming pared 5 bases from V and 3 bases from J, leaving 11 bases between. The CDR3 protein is CASRPGTYYGYTF. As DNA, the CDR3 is TGCGCCAGCAGACCGGGAACATACTATGGCTACACCTTC.

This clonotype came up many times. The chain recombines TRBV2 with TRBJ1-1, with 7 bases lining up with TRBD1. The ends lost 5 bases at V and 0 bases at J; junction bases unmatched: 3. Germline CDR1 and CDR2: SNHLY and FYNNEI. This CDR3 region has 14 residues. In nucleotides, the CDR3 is TGTGCCAGCAGTCTGACAGGGATGAACACTGAAGCTTTCTTT. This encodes CASSLTGMNTEAFF.

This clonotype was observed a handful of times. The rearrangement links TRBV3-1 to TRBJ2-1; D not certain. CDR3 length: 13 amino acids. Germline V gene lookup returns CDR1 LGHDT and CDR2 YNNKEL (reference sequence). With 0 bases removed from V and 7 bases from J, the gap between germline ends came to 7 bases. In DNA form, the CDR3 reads TGTGCCAGCAGCCAAGATTCAGCGAATGAGCAGTTCTTC. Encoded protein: CASSQDSANEQFF.

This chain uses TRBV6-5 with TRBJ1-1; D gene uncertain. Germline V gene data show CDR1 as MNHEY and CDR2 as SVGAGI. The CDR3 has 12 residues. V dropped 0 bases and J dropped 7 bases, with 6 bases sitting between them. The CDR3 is CASSYSIGEAFF. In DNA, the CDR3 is TGTGCCAGCAGTTACTCGATAGGTGAAGCTTTCTTT.

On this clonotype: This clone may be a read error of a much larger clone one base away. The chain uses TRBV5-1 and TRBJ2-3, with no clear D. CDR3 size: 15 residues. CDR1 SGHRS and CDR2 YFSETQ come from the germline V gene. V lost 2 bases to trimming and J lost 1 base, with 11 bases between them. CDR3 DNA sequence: TGCGCCAGCAGCTTCGGAGTGAAGGGCACAGATACGCAGTATTTT. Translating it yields CASSFGVKGTDTQYF.

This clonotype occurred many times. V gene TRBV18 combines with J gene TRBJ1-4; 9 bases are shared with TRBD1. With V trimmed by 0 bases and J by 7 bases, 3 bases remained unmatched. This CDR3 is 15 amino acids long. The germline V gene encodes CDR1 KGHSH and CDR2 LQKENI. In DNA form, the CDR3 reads TGTGCCAGCTCACCACCGGGACAGGGATTTGAAAAACTGTTTTTT. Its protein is CASSPPGQGFEKLFF.

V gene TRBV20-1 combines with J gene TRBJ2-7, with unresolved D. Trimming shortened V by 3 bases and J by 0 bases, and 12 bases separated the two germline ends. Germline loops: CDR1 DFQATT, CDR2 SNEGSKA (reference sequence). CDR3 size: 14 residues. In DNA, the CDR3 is TGCAGTGCTAGCTTAGCACGAACCTCCTACGAGCAGTACTTC. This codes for CSASLARTSYEQYF.

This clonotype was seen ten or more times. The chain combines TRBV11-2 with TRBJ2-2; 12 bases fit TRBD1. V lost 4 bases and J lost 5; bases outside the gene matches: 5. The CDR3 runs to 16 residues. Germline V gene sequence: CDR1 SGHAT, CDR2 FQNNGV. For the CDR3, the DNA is TGTGCCAGCAGCTCCCTGGGACAGGGGGCGACCGGGGAGCTGTTTTTT. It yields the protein CASSSLGQGATGELFF.

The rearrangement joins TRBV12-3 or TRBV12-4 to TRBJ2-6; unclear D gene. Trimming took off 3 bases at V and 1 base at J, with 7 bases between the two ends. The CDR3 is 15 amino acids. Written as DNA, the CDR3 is TGTGCCAGCAGTTTTATTCCGTCTGGGGCCAACGTCCTGACTTTC. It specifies CASSFIPSGANVLTF.

This chain's CDR3 is CASSSLAGNTGELFF. The CDR3 region has the DNA TGTGCCAGCAGCTCGTTAGCGGGGAACACCGGGGAGCTGTTTTTT. This chain uses TRBV7-9 with TRBJ2-2; TRBD2 agrees at 7 bases. The CDR3 is 15 amino acids. Per the germline V gene, CDR1 is SEHNR and CDR2 is FQNEAQ (reference sequence). V was clipped by 4 bases and J by 1 base; unmatched bases: 3.

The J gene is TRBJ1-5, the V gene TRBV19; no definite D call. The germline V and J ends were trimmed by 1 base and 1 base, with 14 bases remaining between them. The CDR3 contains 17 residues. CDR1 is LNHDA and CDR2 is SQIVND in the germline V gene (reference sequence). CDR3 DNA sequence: TGTGCCAGTAGTATAGGTCTAGGAGGGTTGAGCAATCAGCCCCAGCATTTT. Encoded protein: CASSIGLGGLSNQPQHF.

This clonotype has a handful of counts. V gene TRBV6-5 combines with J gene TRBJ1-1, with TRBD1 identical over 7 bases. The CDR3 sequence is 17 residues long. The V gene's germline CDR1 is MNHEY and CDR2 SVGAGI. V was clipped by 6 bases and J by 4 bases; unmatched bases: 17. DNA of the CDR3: TGTGCCAGCAGCAGGGCCGGGACAGACGATACAGTCACTGAAGCTTTCTTT. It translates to CASSRAGTDDTVTEAFF.

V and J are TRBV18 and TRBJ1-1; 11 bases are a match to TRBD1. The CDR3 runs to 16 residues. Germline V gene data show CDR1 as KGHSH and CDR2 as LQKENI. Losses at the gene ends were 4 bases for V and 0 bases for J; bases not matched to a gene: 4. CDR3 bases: TGTGCCAGCTCACGGACAGGGGGCTTGTTGAACACTGAAGCTTTCTTT. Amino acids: CASSRTGGLLNTEAFF.

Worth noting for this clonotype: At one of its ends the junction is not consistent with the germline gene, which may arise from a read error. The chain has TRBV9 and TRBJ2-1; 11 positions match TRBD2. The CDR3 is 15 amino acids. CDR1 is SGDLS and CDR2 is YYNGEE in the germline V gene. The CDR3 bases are TGTGCCAGCAGCGCCATAGCGGGGGGGCCGCATGAGCAGTCCTTC. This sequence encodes CASSAIAGGPHEQSF.

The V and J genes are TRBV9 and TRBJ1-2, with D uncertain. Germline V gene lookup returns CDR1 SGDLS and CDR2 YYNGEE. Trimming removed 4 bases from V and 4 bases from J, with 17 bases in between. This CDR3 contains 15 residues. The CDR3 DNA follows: TGTGCCAGCAGCATTAGATCGTCGGGGAGCTATGGCTACACCTTC. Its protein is CASSIRSSGSYGYTF.

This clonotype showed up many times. CDR3 in amino acids: CASTPSVGSSYNEQFF. Here the CDR3 DNA reads TGTGCCAGTACCCCATCAGTAGGGAGCTCCTACAATGAGCAGTTCTTC. This chain connects TRBV19 to TRBJ2-1; D possibly corresponds to TRBD2 (5 bases). The CDR3 has 16 amino acids. Looked up from germline, CDR1 is LNHDA and CDR2 is SQIVND (reference sequence). The V gene lost 7 bases and the J gene lost 0 bases, with 16 bases spanning the gap.

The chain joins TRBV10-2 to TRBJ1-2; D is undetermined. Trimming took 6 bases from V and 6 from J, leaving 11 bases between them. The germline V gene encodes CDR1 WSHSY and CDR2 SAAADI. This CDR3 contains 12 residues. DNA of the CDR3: TGCGCCAGCAGCCAAGGAATGGATGGCTACACCTTC. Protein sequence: CASSQGMDGYTF.